Described below is a single TCR beta chain sequence and its context. Its target is not known. This record comes from a study of CXCR3-negative and CXCR3-positive naive CD8 T cells. Study conclusions and caveats: Both of the naive subsets showed about the same high diversity, but memory CD8+ cells had much less. Naive CXCR3-positive and CXCR3-negative cells shared TRBV-TRBJ usage; memory cells diverged.

TRB cDNA was prepared as libraries by UMI-labeled 5' RACE. Following a re-call of the 5' RACE reads, TCRdb has one entry per CDR3 protein and lacks DNA. The sample table sets out tens of thousands of distinct CDR3 sequences. This CDR3 has 17 amino acids. From germline, CDR1 is LGHNA and CDR2 YSLEER. Sequencing was done on a sample of memory CD8+ T cells from blood. The genes are TRBV4-3 and TRBJ2-7; TCRdb picks TRBD2, but there is no DNA to check that call. This clonotype was obtained from a human donor in good health. Some clones in this sample may be carry-over from other donors' samples. CDR3 loop: CASSRLLAGVPIDEQYF.